These 29 T cell receptor beta chains were sequenced from one sample in a study of CD8 T cells in ankylosing spondylitis. TCRdb itself ran the 5' RACE reads through MiXCR, one entry per CDR3 protein. The sample shows roughly 86,000 distinct CDR3 sequences, 8.5% to 9% of them seen only once. Sequenced sample: blood, either unsorted or a sorted T cell fraction (not recorded which). The receptors shown here come from a male donor with ankylosing spondylitis or in good health (not recorded which).

The V and J genes are TRBV6-1 and TRBJ2-3; D possibly matches TRBD1 or TRBD2 (5 bases each). The CDR3 is 15 amino acids. V dropped 6 bases and J dropped 0 bases, with 13 bases sitting between them. The germline V gene encodes CDR1 MNHNS and CDR2 SASEGT. The DNA for the CDR3 is TGTGCCAGCAGCCGGGACCCAACTAGCACAGATACGCAGTATTTT. Translating gives CASSRDPTSTDTQYF.

Notes on this clonotype: A much larger clone lies a single base off, so this may be a read error. The chain has TRBV20-1 and TRBJ2-2; 10 bases align to TRBD2. Germline V lookup: CDR1 DFQATT, CDR2 SNEGSKA (reference sequence). The CDR3 is 14 amino acids. CDR3 in amino acids: CSAPSGGNTRELFF. In nucleotides, the CDR3 is TGCAGTGCTCCTAGCGGGGGCAACACCAGGGAGCTGTTTTTT.

This clonotype was counted ten times or more. At one end the junction does not follow the germline gene, possibly because of a read error. V is TRBV5-5 and J is TRBJ1-5; D may be TRBD1 (5 bases). The CDR3 has 14 amino acids. Germline CDR1 is SGHKS and CDR2 is YYEKEE (reference sequence). CDR3 bases: TGTGCCAGCAGCGCTGGGTGGGGCAACCAGCCCCAGCATTTT. It is translated as CASSAGWGNQPQHF.

To note about this clonotype: A much larger clone lies one base from this, so it may be a read error. The genes are TRBV3-1 and TRBJ2-5; tentatively, D is TRBD1 or TRBD2 (5 bases each). The V and J ends lost 8 bases and 1 base respectively, with 17 bases between them. The CDR3 spans 15 residues. CDR1 LGHDT and CDR2 YNNKEL come from the germline V gene (reference sequence). The CDR3 DNA reads as TGTGCCAGCTGCTCATCCGGGACGGCCCAAGAGACCCAGTACTTC. This encodes CASCSSGTAQETQYF.

DNA of the CDR3: TGTGCCAGCAGCTTAGCGTTGGGACAGGCGAACACCGGGGAGCTGTTTTTT. It is translated as CASSLALGQANTGELFF. This sequence joins TRBV7-9 and TRBJ2-2; 8 bases align to TRBD1. V was clipped by 0 bases and J by 0 bases; unmatched bases: 3. The length of the CDR3 is 17 residues. Per germline, CDR1 SEHNR and CDR2 FQNEAQ (reference sequence).

The CDR3 sequence: CASSLGTSGNEQFF. The CDR3 region has the DNA TGTGCCAGCAGCCTCGGGACTAGCGGGAATGAGCAGTTCTTC. The chain joins TRBV7-2 to TRBJ2-1; 12 bases agree with TRBD2. Trimming at V came to 5 bases and at J to 7 bases, leaving 3 bases not matched to a gene. The CDR3 totals 14 residues. Germline CDR1 reads SGHTA; CDR2 reads FQGNSA.

This rearrangement joins TRBV19 to TRBJ2-1; 9 positions match TRBD1. V was pared by 7 bases and J by 8 bases, with 12 bases of the junction left unmatched. CDR1 and CDR2 from the germline V gene are LNHDA and SQIVND (reference sequence). The CDR3 has 15 amino acids. The CDR3 sequence is CASMDTGGAVYEQFF. The CDR3 nucleotides read TGTGCCAGTATGGACACAGGGGGCGCAGTCTATGAGCAGTTCTTC.

The table lists this clonotype with a few counts. J is TRBJ2-3 and V is TRBV25-1, with 9 bases matching TRBD1. V shed 6 bases, J shed 4 bases, and the junction held 17 bases outside the gene matches. Per the germline V gene, CDR1 is MGHDK and CDR2 is SYGVNS. The CDR3 loop spans 18 amino acids. The CDR3 is CASRGTGRGPFLADTQYF. The CDR3 nucleotides read TGTGCCAGCAGGGGGACAGGGCGGGGCCCCTTTCTCGCAGATACGCAGTATTTT.

This clonotype was recorded at least ten times. DNA of the CDR3: TGTGCCAGCAGCTACGGACAGCGTCGTTGGGATGAGCAGTTCTTC. It codes for CASSYGQRRWDEQFF. The chain carries TRBV7-8 and TRBJ2-1, with D perhaps matching TRBD1 (6 bases). Trimming left V 4 bases short and J 8 bases short, with 18 bases between. The CDR3 loop spans 15 amino acids. Germline CDR1 and CDR2: SGHVS and FQNEAQ.

This clonotype was seen repeatedly, ten times or more. This chain connects TRBV7-9 to TRBJ1-1; TRBD1 matches 10 bases. Per germline, CDR1 SEHNR and CDR2 FQNEAQ (reference sequence). The CDR3 extends over 15 amino acids. The V and J ends lost 5 bases and 1 base, in that order; junction bases with no gene match: 4. Here the CDR3 DNA reads TGTGCCAGCAGCCCCAGGACAGGGGGGAACACTGAAGCTTTCTTT. This sequence encodes CASSPRTGGNTEAFF.

This clonotype has a handful of counts. CDR3 sequence (DNA): TGTGCCAGCAGCAGAGGACTAGCCGAGAGCTCCTACAATGAGCAGTTCTTC. It translates to CASSRGLAESSYNEQFF. This chain joins TRBV7-3 and TRBJ2-1; TRBD2 agrees at 8 bases. Unmatched junction bases numbered 9, after V lost 5 bases and J lost 0 bases. Germline V gene data show CDR1 as SGHTA and CDR2 as FQGTGA. The length of the CDR3 is 17 residues.

This clonotype was detected ten times or more. V and J are TRBV29-1 and TRBJ1-2, with 7 positions matching TRBD1. Germline V gives CDR1 SQVTM, CDR2 ANQGSEA. V shed 4 bases, J shed 6 bases, and the junction held 5 bases outside the gene matches. This CDR3 has 12 residues. The CDR3 DNA reads TGCAGCGTTGCAGACAGGGCGGATGGCTACACCTTC. Its protein is CSVADRADGYTF.

The table lists this clonotype with many counts. The chain carries TRBV12-3 or TRBV12-4 and TRBJ1-5; 10 bases are shared with TRBD1. V shed 6 bases, J shed 1 base, and the junction held 3 bases outside the gene matches. This CDR3 contains 15 residues. The CDR3, as DNA: TGTGCCAGCAGGTCGGACAGGGGGAGCAATCAGCCCCAGCATTTT. Translating it yields CASRSDRGSNQPQHF.

This chain uses TRBV4-2 with TRBJ1-5; D is ambiguous. Trimming stripped 4 bases from V and 3 bases from J, with 13 bases between. The germline gives CDR1 LGHNA, CDR2 YNFKEQ. This CDR3 spans 15 amino acids. Here the CDR3 reads CASSRRPTSNQPQHF. The CDR3 DNA sequence: TGTGCCAGCAGCCGAAGGCCGACATCCAATCAGCCCCAGCATTTT.

The J gene is TRBJ2-7, the V gene TRBV29-1, with unresolved D. Trimming cost V 4 bases and J 2 bases, with 9 bases left between them. Germline-derived CDR1 and CDR2 are SQVTM and ANQGSEA. The CDR3 sequence is 12 residues long. This CDR3 reads CSVAKSPYEQYF. The CDR3 DNA sequence: TGCAGCGTTGCTAAGAGTCCCTACGAGCAGTACTTC.

This clonotype came up a few times. This rearrangement joins TRBV13 to TRBJ2-3, with a possible D match to TRBD2 (7 bases). The V end was cut by 1 base, the J end by 0 bases, with 14 bases between. CDR1 and CDR2 (germline): PRHDT, FYEKMQ (reference sequence). The CDR3 is 17 residues long. This chain's CDR3 is CASSLAPRGGSTDTQYF. CDR3 in DNA: TGTGCCAGCAGCTTAGCCCCCCGCGGGGGCAGCACAGATACGCAGTATTTT.

This clonotype has at least ten counts. The chain employs TRBV11-3 and TRBJ2-5; a weak D match, TRBD2 (5 bases). The CDR3 runs 15 residues. The germline CDR1 and CDR2 sequences are SGHNT and YENEEA. V was clipped by 5 bases and J by 1 base, with 14 bases between them. CDR3 bases: TGTGCCAGCAGCAGAGGGTTAGGATCCCAAGAGACCCAGTACTTC. This encodes CASSRGLGSQETQYF.

This clonotype was found many times. The chain carries TRBV28 and TRBJ2-1; a weak D match, TRBD2 (7 bases). Germline V lookup: CDR1 MDHEN, CDR2 SYDVKM. The CDR3 extends over 17 amino acids. The V gene lost 5 bases and the J gene lost 3 bases, with 20 bases spanning the gap. CDR3 region: CASSMGAGETFYNEQFF. CDR3 DNA: TGTGCCAGCAGTATGGGGGCGGGGGAAACCTTCTACAATGAGCAGTTCTTC.

The chain employs TRBV5-1 and TRBJ2-7, with 7 bases lining up with TRBD1. V lost 5 bases to trimming and J lost 2 bases; unmatched junction nucleotides: 4. Germline-derived CDR1 and CDR2 are SGHRS and YFSETQ. CDR3 size: 13 residues. The CDR3 spells CASRTGTAYEQYF. The CDR3 DNA is TGCGCCAGCAGAACCGGGACAGCCTACGAGCAGTACTTC.

This clonotype was counted many times. The chain has TRBV7-8 and TRBJ2-1; the match to TRBD2 covers 9 bases. Germline CDR1 is SGHVS and CDR2 is FQNEAQ. Germline trimming cut 3 bases from V and 6 bases from J; bases unmatched to any gene: 9. The CDR3 covers 16 residues. Here the CDR3 reads CASSFLIAGAPNEQFF. The CDR3 DNA reads TGTGCCAGCAGCTTCCTAATAGCGGGGGCCCCCAATGAGCAGTTCTTC.

In regard to this clonotype: The CDR3 does not end in the conserved phenylalanine or tryptophan, so this is likely a read error. V usage is TRBV28 and J usage is TRBJ1-6; 11 bases are a match to TRBD1. CDR1 and CDR2 from the germline V gene are MDHEN and SYDVKM. CDR3 length equals 17 residues. This CDR3 is CTSRPRTGGLLHSPLHI. CDR3 bases: TGTACCAGCAGACCCAGGACAGGGGGCCTACTACATTCACCCCTCCACATT.

This rearrangement joins TRBV28 to TRBJ2-5, with a possible D match to TRBD1 (7 bases). From germline, CDR1 is MDHEN and CDR2 SYDVKM. The CDR3 length is 14 residues. V lost 3 bases and J 4 bases, leaving 12 bases between the germline ends. CDR3 DNA sequence: TGTGCCAGCAGTTTCAGGCAGGGGGGAGAGACCCAGTACTTC. Its translation is CASSFRQGGETQYF.

This clonotype was recorded at least ten times. This chain uses TRBV28 with TRBJ1-3; D is ambiguous. Germline V gives CDR1 MDHEN, CDR2 SYDVKM. Trimming pared 10 bases from V and 4 bases from J, leaving 14 bases between. The CDR3 spans 13 residues. This CDR3 reads CATIGTWGNTIYF. CDR3 sequence (DNA): TGTGCCACCATCGGAACCTGGGGAAACACCATATATTTT.

This clonotype was counted many times. The V call is TRBV27, the J call TRBJ1-5; D ambiguous. In germline, CDR1 is MNHEY, CDR2 SMNVEV (reference sequence). The CDR3 runs to 15 residues. The V and J ends lost 1 base and 4 bases respectively, with 11 bases between them. As DNA, the CDR3 is TGTGCCAGCAGTTTATGGCTGGCGGGGAATCAGCCCCAGCATTTT. It yields the protein CASSLWLAGNQPQHF.

Concerning this clonotype itself: It may be a read error: a sequence one base away is much more abundant. The V gene is TRBV5-1, the J gene TRBJ2-5, with D possibly being TRBD1 or TRBD2 (5 bases each). Per the germline V gene, CDR1 is SGHRS and CDR2 is YFSETQ. With 0 bases removed from V and 9 bases from J, the gap between germline ends came to 21 bases. The CDR3 contains 16 residues. The DNA for the CDR3 is TGCGCCAGCAGCTTGGCTCCTAGCAGGGCATCGGCATCCCAGTACTTC. Encoded protein: CASSLAPSRASASQYF.

This clonotype was counted at least ten times. This sequence joins TRBV3-1 and TRBJ2-3; D may be TRBD2 (6 bases). The CDR3 contains 17 residues. Germline V gene data show CDR1 as LGHDT and CDR2 as YNNKEL (reference sequence). V shed 4 bases and J shed 1 base, with 18 bases lying between them. The CDR3 is CASSLRSGAEGTDTQYF. In nucleotides, the CDR3 is TGTGCCAGCAGCCTGAGATCGGGAGCGGAAGGCACAGATACGCAGTATTTT.

The chain carries TRBV29-1 and TRBJ1-4; 10 bases align to TRBD1. The trim removed 6 bases at V and 7 bases at J, leaving 2 bases unmatched. The CDR3 covers 12 residues. Germline assignment: CDR1 SQVTM and CDR2 ANQGSEA. The CDR3 loop is CSVGQGFEKLFF. The CDR3 DNA reads TGCAGCGTGGGACAGGGGTTTGAAAAACTGTTTTTT.

J is TRBJ2-1 and V is TRBV13; TRBD2 matches 7 bases. Germline trimming cut 5 bases from V and 2 bases from J; bases unmatched to any gene: 3. CDR3 length equals 14 residues. Germline V lookup: CDR1 PRHDT, CDR2 FYEKMQ (reference sequence). The CDR3 DNA reads as TGTGCCAGCAGCCCCAGCGGGGCCTACAATGAGCAGTTCTTC. It codes for CASSPSGAYNEQFF.

This clonotype appeared many times. The chain recombines TRBV20-1 with TRBJ2-1, with TRBD2 identical over 12 bases. The germline V gene has CDR1 DFQATT and CDR2 SNEGSKA (reference sequence). V lost 3 bases and J lost 6; bases outside the gene matches: 9. CDR3 length: 16 residues. DNA for the CDR3: TGCAGTGCTAGGGTGCCTAGCGGGGGGGGGCTCAATGAGCAGTTCTTC. This sequence encodes CSARVPSGGGLNEQFF.